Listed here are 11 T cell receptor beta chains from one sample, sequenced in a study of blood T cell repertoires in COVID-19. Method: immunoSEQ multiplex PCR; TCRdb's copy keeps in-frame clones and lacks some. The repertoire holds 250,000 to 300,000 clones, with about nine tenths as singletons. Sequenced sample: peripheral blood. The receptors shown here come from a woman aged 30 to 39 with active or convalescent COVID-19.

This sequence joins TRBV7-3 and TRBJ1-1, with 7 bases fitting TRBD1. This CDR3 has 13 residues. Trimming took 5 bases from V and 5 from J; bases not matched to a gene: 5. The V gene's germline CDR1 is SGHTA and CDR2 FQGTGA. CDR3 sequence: CASSTQQGTEAFF. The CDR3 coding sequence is TGTGCCAGCAGCACACAACAGGGGACTGAAGCTTTCTTT. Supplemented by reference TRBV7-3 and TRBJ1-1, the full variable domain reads GAGVSQTPSNKVTEKGKYVELRCDPISGHTALYWYRQSLGQGPEFLIYFQGTGAADDSGLPNDRFFAVRPEGSVSTLKIQRTERGDSAVYLCASSTQQGTEAFFGQGTRLTVV.

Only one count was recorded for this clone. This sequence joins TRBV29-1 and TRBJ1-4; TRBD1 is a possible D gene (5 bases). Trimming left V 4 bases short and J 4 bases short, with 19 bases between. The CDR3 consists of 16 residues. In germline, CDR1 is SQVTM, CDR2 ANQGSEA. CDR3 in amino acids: CSVGKFKGAVNEKLFF. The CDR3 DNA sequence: TGCAGCGTTGGGAAATTTAAAGGGGCCGTTAATGAAAAACTGTTTTTT.

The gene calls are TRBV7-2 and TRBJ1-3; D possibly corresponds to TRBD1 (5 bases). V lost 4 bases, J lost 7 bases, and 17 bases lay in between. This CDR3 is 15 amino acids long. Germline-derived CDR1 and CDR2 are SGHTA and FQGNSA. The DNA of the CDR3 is TGTGCCAGCAGCTCCCCAGGACACCCTAGGAACACCATATATTTT. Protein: CASSSPGHPRNTIYF.

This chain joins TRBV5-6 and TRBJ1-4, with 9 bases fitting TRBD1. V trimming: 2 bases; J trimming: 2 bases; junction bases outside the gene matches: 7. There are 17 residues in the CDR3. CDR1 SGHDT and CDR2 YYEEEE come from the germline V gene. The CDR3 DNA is TGTGCCAGCAGCTTTGGTCCGACAGGGGGGACTAATGAAAAACTGTTTTTT. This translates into CASSFGPTGGTNEKLFF. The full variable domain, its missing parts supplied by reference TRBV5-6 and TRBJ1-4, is DAGVTQSPTHLIKTRGQQVTLRCSPKSGHDTVSWYQQALGQGPQFIFQYYEEEERQRGNFPDRFSGHQFPNYSSELNVNALLLGDSALYLCASSFGPTGGTNEKLFFGSGTQLSVL.

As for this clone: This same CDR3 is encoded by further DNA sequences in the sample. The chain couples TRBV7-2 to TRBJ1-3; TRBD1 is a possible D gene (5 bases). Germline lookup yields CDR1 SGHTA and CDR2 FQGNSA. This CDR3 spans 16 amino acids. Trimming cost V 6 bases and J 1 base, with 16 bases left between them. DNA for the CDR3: TGTGCCAGCAGTCCGAGTGGGGGGTGGTCTGGAAACACCATATATTTT. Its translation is CASSPSGGWSGNTIYF.

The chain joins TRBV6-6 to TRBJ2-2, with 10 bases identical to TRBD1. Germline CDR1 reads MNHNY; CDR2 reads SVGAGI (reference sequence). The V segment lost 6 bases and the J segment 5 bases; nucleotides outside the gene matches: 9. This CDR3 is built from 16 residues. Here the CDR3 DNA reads TGTGCCAGCAGACTTCGCGACAGGGGGCTTACCGGGGAGCTGTTTTTT. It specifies CASRLRDRGLTGELFF.

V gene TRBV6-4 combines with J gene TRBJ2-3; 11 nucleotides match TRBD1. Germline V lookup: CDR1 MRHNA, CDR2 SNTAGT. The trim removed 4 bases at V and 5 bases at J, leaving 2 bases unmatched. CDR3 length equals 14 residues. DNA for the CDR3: TGTGCCAGCAGTGGGACAGGGGGCATAGATACGCAGTATTTT. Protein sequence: CASSGTGGIDTQYF.

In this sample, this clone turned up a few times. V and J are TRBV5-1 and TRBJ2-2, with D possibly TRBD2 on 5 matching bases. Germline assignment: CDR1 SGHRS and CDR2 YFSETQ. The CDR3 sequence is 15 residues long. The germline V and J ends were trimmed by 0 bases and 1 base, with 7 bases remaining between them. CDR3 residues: CASSLVGVNTGELFF. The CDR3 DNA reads TGCGCCAGCAGCTTGGTCGGGGTGAACACCGGGGAGCTGTTTTTT.

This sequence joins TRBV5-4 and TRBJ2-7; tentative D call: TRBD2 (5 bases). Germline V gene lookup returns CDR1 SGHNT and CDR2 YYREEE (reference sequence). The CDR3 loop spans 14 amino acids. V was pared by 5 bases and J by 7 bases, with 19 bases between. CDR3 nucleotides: TGTGCCAGCAGTCGCCCAGGCCCGGGCGGGGAGCAGTACTTC. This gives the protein CASSRPGPGGEQYF. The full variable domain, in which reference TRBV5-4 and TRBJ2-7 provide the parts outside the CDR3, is ETGVTQSPTHLIKTRGQQVTLRCSSQSGHNTVSWYQQALGQGPQFIFQYYREEENGRGNFPPRFSGLQFPNYSSELNVNALELDDSALYLCASSRPGPGGEQYFGPGTRLTVT.

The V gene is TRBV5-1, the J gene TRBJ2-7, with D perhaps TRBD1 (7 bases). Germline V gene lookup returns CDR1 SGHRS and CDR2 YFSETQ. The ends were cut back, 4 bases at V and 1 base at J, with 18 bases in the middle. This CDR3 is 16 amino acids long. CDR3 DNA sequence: TGCGCCAGCAGCATGAATCCGACAGGGACTTCCTACGAGCAGTACTTC. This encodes CASSMNPTGTSYEQYF.

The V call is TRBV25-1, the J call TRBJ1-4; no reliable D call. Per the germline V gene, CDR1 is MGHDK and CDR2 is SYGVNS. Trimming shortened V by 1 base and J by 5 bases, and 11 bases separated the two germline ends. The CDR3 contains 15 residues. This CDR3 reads CASSELAAENEKLFF. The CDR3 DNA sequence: TGTGCCAGCAGTGAATTAGCGGCAGAAAATGAAAAACTGTTTTTT. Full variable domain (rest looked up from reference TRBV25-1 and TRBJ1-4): EADIYQTPRYLVIGTGKKITLECSQTMGHDKMYWYQQDPGMELHLIHYSYGVNSTEKGDLSSESTVSRIRTEHFPLTLESARPSHTSQYLCASSELAAENEKLFFGSGTQLSVL.